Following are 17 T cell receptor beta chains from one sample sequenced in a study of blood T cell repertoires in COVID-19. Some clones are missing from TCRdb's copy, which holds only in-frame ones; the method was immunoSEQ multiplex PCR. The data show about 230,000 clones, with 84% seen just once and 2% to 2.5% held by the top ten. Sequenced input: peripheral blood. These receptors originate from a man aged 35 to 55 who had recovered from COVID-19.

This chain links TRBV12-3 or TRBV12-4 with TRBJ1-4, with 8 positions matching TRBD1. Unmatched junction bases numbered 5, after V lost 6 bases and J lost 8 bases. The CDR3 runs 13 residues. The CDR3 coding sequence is TGTGCCAGCAGCCCTTGGACAGGGGAAAAACTGTTTTTT. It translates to CASSPWTGEKLFF.

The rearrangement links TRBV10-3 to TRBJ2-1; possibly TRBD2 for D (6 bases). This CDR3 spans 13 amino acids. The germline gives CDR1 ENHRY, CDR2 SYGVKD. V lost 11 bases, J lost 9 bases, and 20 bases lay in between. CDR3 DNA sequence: TGTGCCGCGAAAAGCGGGCTCCTGGGTGAGCAGTTCTTC. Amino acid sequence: CAAKSGLLGEQFF.

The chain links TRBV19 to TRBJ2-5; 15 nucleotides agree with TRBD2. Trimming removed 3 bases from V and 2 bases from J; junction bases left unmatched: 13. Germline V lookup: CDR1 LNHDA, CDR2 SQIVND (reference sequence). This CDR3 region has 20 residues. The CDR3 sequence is CASSIGGRGLAGGIQETQYF. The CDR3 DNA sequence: TGTGCCAGTAGTATTGGGGGCCGGGGACTAGCGGGAGGAATACAAGAGACCCAGTACTTC.

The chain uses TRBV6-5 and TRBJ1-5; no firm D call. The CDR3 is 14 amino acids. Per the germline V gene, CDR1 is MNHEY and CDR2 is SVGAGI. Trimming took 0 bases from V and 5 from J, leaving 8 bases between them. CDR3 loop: CASSYSTGYQPQHF. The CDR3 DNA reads TGTGCCAGCAGTTACTCGACGGGATATCAGCCCCAGCATTTT.

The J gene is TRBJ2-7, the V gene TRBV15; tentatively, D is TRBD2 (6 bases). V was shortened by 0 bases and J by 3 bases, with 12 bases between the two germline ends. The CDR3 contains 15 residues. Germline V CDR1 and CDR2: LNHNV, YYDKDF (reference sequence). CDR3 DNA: TGTGCCACCAGCAGAGATCCCCAGGAGGGCTACGAGCAGTACTTC. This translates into CATSRDPQEGYEQYF.

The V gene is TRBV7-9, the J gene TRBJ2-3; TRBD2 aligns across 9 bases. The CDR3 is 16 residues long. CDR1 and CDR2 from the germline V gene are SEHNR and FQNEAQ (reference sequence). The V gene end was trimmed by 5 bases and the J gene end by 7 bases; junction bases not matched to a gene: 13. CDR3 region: CASSPRGSGRIYTQYF. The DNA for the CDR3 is TGTGCCAGCAGCCCAAGGGGTAGCGGGAGAATTTATACGCAGTATTTT. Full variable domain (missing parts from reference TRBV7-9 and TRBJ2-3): DTGVSQNPRHKITKRGQNVTFRCDPISEHNRLYWYRQTLGQGPEFLTYFQNEAQLEKSRLLSDRFSAERPKGSFSTLEIQRTEQGDSAMYLCASSPRGSGRIYTQYFGPGTRLTVL.

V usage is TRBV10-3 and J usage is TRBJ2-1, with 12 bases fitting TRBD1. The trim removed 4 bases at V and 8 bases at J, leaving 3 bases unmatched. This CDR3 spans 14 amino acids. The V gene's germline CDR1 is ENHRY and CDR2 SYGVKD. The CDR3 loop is CAISGDRGPDEQFF. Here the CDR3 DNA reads TGTGCCATCAGTGGGGACAGGGGGCCTGATGAGCAGTTCTTC.

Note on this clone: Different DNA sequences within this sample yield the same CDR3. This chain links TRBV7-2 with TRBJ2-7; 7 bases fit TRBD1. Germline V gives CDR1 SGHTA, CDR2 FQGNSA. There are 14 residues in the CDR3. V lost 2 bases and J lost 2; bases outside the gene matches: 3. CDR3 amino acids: CASSLLGTAYEQYF. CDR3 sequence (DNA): TGTGCCAGCAGCTTATTGGGGACAGCCTACGAGCAGTACTTC.

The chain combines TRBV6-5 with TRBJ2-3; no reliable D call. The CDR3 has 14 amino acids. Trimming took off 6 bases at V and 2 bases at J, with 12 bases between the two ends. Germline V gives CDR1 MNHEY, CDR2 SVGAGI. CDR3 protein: CASSRSPLTDTQYF. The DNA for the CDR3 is TGTGCCAGCAGCCGCTCGCCACTCACAGATACGCAGTATTTT.

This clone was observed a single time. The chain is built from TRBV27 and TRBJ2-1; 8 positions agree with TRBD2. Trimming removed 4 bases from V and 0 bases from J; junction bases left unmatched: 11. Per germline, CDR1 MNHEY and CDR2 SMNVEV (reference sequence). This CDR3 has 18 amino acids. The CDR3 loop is CASSSKSIAGSSYNEQFF. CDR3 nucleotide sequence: TGTGCCAGCAGTTCCAAGAGTATAGCGGGGAGCTCCTACAATGAGCAGTTCTTC.

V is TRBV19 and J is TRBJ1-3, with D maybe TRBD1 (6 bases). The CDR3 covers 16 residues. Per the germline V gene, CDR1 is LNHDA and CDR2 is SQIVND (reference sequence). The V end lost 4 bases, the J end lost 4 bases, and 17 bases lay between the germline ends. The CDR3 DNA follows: TGTGCCAGTAGTAGAGATCGACAGGAGGTGGGAAACACCATATATTTT. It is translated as CASSRDRQEVGNTIYF.

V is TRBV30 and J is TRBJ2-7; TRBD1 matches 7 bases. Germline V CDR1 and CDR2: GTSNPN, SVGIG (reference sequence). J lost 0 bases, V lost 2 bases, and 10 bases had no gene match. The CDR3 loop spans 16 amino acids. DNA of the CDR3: TGTGCCTGGAGTAACGAGAGGACAGGTTTCTCCTACGAGCAGTACTTC. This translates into CAWSNERTGFSYEQYF.

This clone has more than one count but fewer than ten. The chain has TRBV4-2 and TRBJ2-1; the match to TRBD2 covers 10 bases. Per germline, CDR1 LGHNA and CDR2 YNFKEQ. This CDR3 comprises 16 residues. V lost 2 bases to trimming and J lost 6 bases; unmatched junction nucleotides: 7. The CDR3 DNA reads TGTGCCAGCAGCCAACTAGGACTAGCGGATATCAATGAGCAGTTCTTC. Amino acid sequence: CASSQLGLADINEQFF.

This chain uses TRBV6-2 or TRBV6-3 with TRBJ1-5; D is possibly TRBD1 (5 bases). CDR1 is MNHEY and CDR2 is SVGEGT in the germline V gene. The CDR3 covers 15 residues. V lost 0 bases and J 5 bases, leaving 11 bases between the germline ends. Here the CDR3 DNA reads TGTGCCAGCAGTTACTCAGGACAACTACATCAGCCCCAGCATTTT. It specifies CASSYSGQLHQPQHF.

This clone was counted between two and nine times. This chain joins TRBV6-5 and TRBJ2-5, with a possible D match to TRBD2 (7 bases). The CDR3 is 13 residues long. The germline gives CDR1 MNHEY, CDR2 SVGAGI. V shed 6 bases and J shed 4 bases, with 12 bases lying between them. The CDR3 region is CASRKGGGETQYF. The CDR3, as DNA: TGTGCCAGCAGGAAAGGGGGGGGAGAGACCCAGTACTTC.

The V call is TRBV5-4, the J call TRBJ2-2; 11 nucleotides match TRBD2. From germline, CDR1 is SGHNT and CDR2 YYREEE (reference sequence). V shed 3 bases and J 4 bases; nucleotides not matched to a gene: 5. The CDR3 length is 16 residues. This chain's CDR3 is CASSSGSGRGTGELFF. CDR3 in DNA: TGTGCCAGCAGCTCGGGTAGCGGGAGGGGCACCGGGGAGCTGTTTTTT.

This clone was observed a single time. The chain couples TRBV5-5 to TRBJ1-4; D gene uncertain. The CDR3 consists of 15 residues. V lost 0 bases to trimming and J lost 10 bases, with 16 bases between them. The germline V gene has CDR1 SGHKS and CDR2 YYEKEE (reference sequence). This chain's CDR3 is CASSLDTIQRGKLFF. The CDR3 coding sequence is TGTGCCAGCAGCTTGGACACCATCCAGCGGGGAAAACTGTTTTTT. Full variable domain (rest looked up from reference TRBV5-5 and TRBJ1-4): DAGVTQSPTHLIKTRGQQVTLRCSPISGHKSVSWYQQVLGQGPQFIFQYYEKEERGRGNFPDRFSARQFPNYSSELNVNALLLGDSALYLCASSLDTIQRGKLFFGSGTQLSVL.